This T cell receptor beta chain was captured in a study of T cell responses to AZD1222 COVID-19 vaccine (dated by TCRdb to about 2021). For the study in its entirety: A total of more than 230 trial participants underwent TCR sequencing, of whom roughly 210 had received two doses of AZD1222 and around 25 had received two doses of the MenACWY control vaccine. Trial participants were enrolled by age into 18-55, 56-69 and 70-plus year subgroups, with 148, 28 and 57 TCR-sequenced participants respectively.

As regards this clone: This clone's antigen is unknown. Base qualities are not at hand, and no much larger clone is one base apart.

The CDR3 regions of human TCRbeta chains were analyzed by immunosequencing. The authors' pipeline ran thus. TCRs in the repertoires were compared against a reference library of SARS-CoV-2-specific TCRs that had been generated with the MIRA antigen-specificity platform. Breadth was defined as the fraction of unique TCRs that were SARS-CoV-2-associated. Depth was defined as the fraction of total T cells that were SARS-CoV-2-associated. Using the MIRA data, each spike-specific TCR was assigned both to the spike region to which the TCR was reactive and to a CD4 or CD8 class. Log10-transformed breadth and depth values were compared by one-way ANOVA with Sidak's multiple comparisons tests. TCRdb took over this immuneACCESS table, retaining in-frame rearrangements with V and J assigned. Such tables are incomplete; in checked studies, under half of the missing clones stem from an unresolved V gene, and the remainder is unexplained. D and trimming were read from the DNA, whereas the V and J calls and clone size are those reported in that table. The table for this sample lists about 160,000 clones; roughly nine tenths of them were counted only once. The ten largest clones represent around 4.6% of the sample.

General findings and caveats noted by the study authors: Participants were mostly white British, with more females than males. The authors suggested clonal diversity may have been underestimated. Only 5 to 7 AZD1222 recipients were SARS-CoV-2 seropositive at baseline, limiting conclusions about previously exposed vaccinees. Because no day 14 peak-response samples were available, repertoires were characterized only after the peak T cell response. The 56-69-year group was small, and its depth increase did not reach significance, likely because of low power. Spike-specific TCR breadth and depth rose significantly after two AZD1222 doses compared with day 0 and with MenACWY recipients. Reportedly, almost half of the unique spike-specific TCRs recognized epitopes lying outside the regions that are mutated in the B.1.351 and B.1.1.7 variants. Vaccine-associated CD4 TCRs spanned the whole spike protein, with dominant responses in regions 160-218 and 743-854.

The sample's time point label is to be understood as: baseline before first vaccination. The treatment or condition label for this specimen denotes: meningococcal conjugate vaccine given as trial control. Samples from vaccinated people were obtained from the UK trials COV001 and COV002, which included a single-blind randomized controlled phase 2/3 trial of AZD1222 (ChAdOx1 nCoV-19) in healthy adults. For TCRbeta chain sequencing, PBMC samples from trial participants were taken at day 0 and at day 28 after the second dose. The V end loses 9 bases and the J end loses 3 bases, and a stretch of 13 bases separates them. CDR1 and CDR2, per the germline V gene, are KGHDR and SFDVKD. The CDR3 numbers 13 residues from cysteine through phenylalanine. CDR3 DNA only is kept here, 39 bases in frame from base 1.

The sequence was obtained from an adult in good health. The chain employs TRBV24-1 and TRBJ2-5, with the D gene too uncertain to name. The material was peripheral blood, obtained on day 0 of MenACWY control vaccination. Here the CDR3 is given as CATPRTDEETQYF. The DNA sequence is given as TGTGCCACCCCCCGGACGGACGAAGAGACCCAGTACTTC.